Here is one TCR beta chain with its context. It lacks a known antigen. No much larger clonotype is one base removed from it; base qualities were not supplied. This sample is drawn from a study of STAT3 mutations in large granular lymphocyte leukemia (dated by TCRdb to 2018 to 2020). About the study as a whole: Canonical activating STAT3 mutations were detected in roughly half of the longitudinally sequenced T-LGLL patients. Serial deep sequencing of TCRbeta CDR3 and STAT3 was performed in patients with T-cell large granular lymphocyte leukemia to reconstruct clonal hierarchy and dynamics. As controls within the study, two patients with natural killer LGL leukemia were also sequenced longitudinally. Patients were sequenced at 4 time points on average, with the number of samplings per patient ranging from 2 to 8. From an initial cohort of around 190 LGL patients, roughly 17 representative T-LGLL cases were selected for longitudinal TCRbeta and STAT3 sequencing. One or more immunosuppressive therapy regimens were given to more than half of T-LGLL patients, and hematologic response was seen in about 40% of the treated patients.

Study-wide conclusions, independent of this receptor: All T-LGLL patients had at least one immunodominant TCRbeta clonotype, and roughly half had multiple immunodominant subclonotypes. Persisting codominant clonotypes in some patients meant a small but highly pathogenic clone may have been missed. TCR clonotype switching after therapy was observed in 6 of 18 patients, and all newly emerging clones were found to be STAT3 wild type. Because no samples were available when a clone first appeared, clonal expansion was inferred from samplings taken at other points. In several patients, dominant TCR clone burden exceeded STAT3 mutant burden, suggesting STAT3 mutation arose secondarily within a pre-expanded clone. Variable intervals between samplings and differing treatment regimens complicated linking therapy response to changes in TCR clonal burden.

An Illumina MiSeq was used to sequence the TCRbeta libraries, yielding an average of approximately 40,000 productive templates per sample. The immunoSEQ assay, which uses multiplex PCR amplification, was used to generate TCRbeta CDR3 libraries. As for the original processing: Repertoire diversity was calculated as previously defined, and values close to 0 indicated extremely monoclonal samples. TCRdb provides this immuneACCESS table in a form limited to in-frame rearrangements. Some clones are lacking; in checked studies, under half of them reflect an unresolved V gene, and why the rest are absent is not known. That table is the source of V, J and clone size, and D and trimming were worked out from the DNA. The sample data list several thousand clones, and more than 75% of these were observed just once. The ten largest account for almost 85% of the sample. DNA was extracted from blood mononuclear cells, with the same DNA used for both TCR and STAT3 sequencing.

From the cysteine through the phenylalanine, the CDR3 covers 19 amino acids. The DNA shown is the 57-base CDR3, in frame from base 1. V lost 6 bases and J lost 1 base, and the count of bases not matched to a germline gene is 15. The germline V gene specifies MDHEN as CDR1 and SYDVKM as CDR2. What was sequenced was peripheral blood mononuclear cells. This chain joins TRBV28 to TRBJ2-3, with 11 central nucleotides matching TRBD2. This receptor was taken from an elderly man with T-cell large granular lymphocyte leukemia. Some clones in this sample may be carry-over from other donors' samples. The age is the age at diagnosis. The CDR3 loop reads CASSPPGLAGRGRTDTQYF. The sequenced DNA is TGTGCCAGCAGCCCTCCCGGACTAGCGGGCCGAGGACGCACAGATACGCAGTATTTT.